The source of this TCR delta chain is a study of γδ T cells in repeated Plasmodium falciparum infection. The table lists this clone with a few counts. TCRdb has a much larger clone's protein, which differs at residue 5 from the translation of this DNA, likely because of a read error; what is shown is the protein translated from the DNA. TCRdb redid clone calling on the multiplex PCR reads using CATT. The table shows tens of thousands of delta-chain clones, with roughly 0.9% occurring only once. Vgamma9/Vdelta2+ and Vdelta2-negative gammadelta T cells were flow-sorted from PBMC for bulk sequencing. V lost 4 bases and J 3 bases, leaving 27 bases between the germline ends. The CDR3 covers 19 residues. Germline assignment: CDR1 TSWWSYY and CDR2 QGS.

What was sequenced was gamma-delta T cells from blood. This chain uses TRDV1 with TRDJ1; D might be TRDD2 (5 bases). The J gene, absent from TCRdb, was called here by matching the DNA to germline. The receptor's source is a pool of human donors (malaria-infected and uninfected, not separated). This CDR3 is CALGVPPPPGPSYADKLIF. CDR3 nucleotides: TGTGCTCTTGGGGTCCCCCCTCCTCCCGGTCCTTCGTACGCCGATAAACTCATCTTT.